Shown below are 25 T cell receptor beta chains from a single sample sequenced in a study of early T cells in non-severe SARS-CoV-2 infection (dated by TCRdb to about 2021). The receptor library was made with 5' RACE. This sample was sequenced with a NextSeq 500. TCRdb reran the public reads through fastp at Q25 and MiXCR, keeping productive beta chains. All rows with the same CDR3 protein become a single entry with the most common DNA and genes. In this sample the table shows 70,000 to 90,000 distinct CDR3 sequences, over 9% of which occur a single time. The ten most abundant clones make up about 4.8% of the sample. The sample consisted of whole blood. The receptors derive from an adult who was a healthcare worker with PCR-confirmed SARS-CoV-2 infection or an uninfected control (not recorded which).

The rearrangement joins TRBV6-5 to TRBJ1-2; D not certain. Germline V gene sequence: CDR1 MNHEY, CDR2 SVGAGI. This CDR3 has 15 amino acids. Trimming pared 0 bases from V and 3 bases from J, leaving 11 bases between. This chain's CDR3 is CASSYSGRDDYGYTF. CDR3 DNA sequence: TGTGCCAGCAGTTACTCAGGGCGAGATGACTATGGCTACACCTTC.

The chain combines TRBV29-1 with TRBJ2-5; D unresolved. The CDR3 has 12 residues. The germline gives CDR1 SQVTM, CDR2 ANQGSEA. V was clipped by 4 bases and J by 1 base, with 7 bases between them. The CDR3 spells CSVGATQETQYF. The CDR3 DNA is TGCAGCGTTGGAGCGACCCAAGAGACCCAGTACTTC.

The sample holds a few counts of this clonotype. The chain recombines TRBV3-1 with TRBJ1-6; the D gene is possibly TRBD1 (5 bases). CDR1 is LGHDT, CDR2 YNNKEL, per germline (reference sequence). The CDR3 covers 15 residues. The germline V and J ends were trimmed by 4 bases and 8 bases, with 15 bases remaining between them. DNA for the CDR3: TGTGCCAGCAGCCTTTCACCAGGGCCTGATTCACCCCTCCACTTT. It translates to CASSLSPGPDSPLHF.

At least ten counts were recorded for this clonotype. V gene TRBV6-6 combines with J gene TRBJ1-1; 7 nucleotides agree with TRBD1. Germline V gives CDR1 MNHNY, CDR2 SVGAGI (reference sequence). The V segment lost 7 bases and the J segment 0 bases; nucleotides outside the gene matches: 5. This CDR3 region has 14 residues. For the CDR3, the DNA is TGTGCCAGCACCCCACAGGGGATGAACACTGAAGCTTTCTTT. This translates into CASTPQGMNTEAFF.

This clonotype has ten or more counts. CDR3 in amino acids: CASSRGFGTDTQYF. CDR3 nucleotides: TGCGCCAGCAGTCGAGGTTTCGGCACAGATACGCAGTATTTT. The V gene is TRBV10-2, the J gene TRBJ2-3; D is uncertain. From germline, CDR1 is WSHSY and CDR2 SAAADI. CDR3 length: 14 amino acids. Deletions cut 5 bases from V and 1 base from J, with 10 bases between.

This clonotype was seen only once. The rearrangement joins TRBV5-1 to TRBJ2-7, with D unclear. CDR3 length: 14 residues. V dropped 4 bases and J dropped 0 bases, with 11 bases sitting between them. From germline, CDR1 is SGHRS and CDR2 YFSETQ. The CDR3 region has the DNA TGCGCCAGCAGCCCAAGGACGGACTCCTACGAGCAGTACTTC. Amino acid sequence: CASSPRTDSYEQYF. Looking up the rest from reference TRBV5-1 and TRBJ2-7 gives the full variable domain: KAGVTQTPRYLIKTRGQQVTLSCSPISGHRSVSWYQQTPGQGLQFLFEYFSETQRNKGNFPGRFSGRQFSNSRSEMNVSTLELGDSALYLCASSPRTDSYEQYFGPGTRLTVT.

In its sample, this clonotype was seen many times. The chain recombines TRBV7-2 with TRBJ2-5; D is uncertain. CDR3 size: 13 residues. Germline lookup yields CDR1 SGHTA and CDR2 FQGNSA. V gave up 5 bases and J gave up 2 bases, with 9 bases separating them. Here the CDR3 reads CASSLSIQETQYF. CDR3 nucleotides: TGTGCCAGCAGCCTTAGTATACAAGAGACCCAGTACTTC.

This clonotype was seen many times. The J gene is TRBJ2-6, the V gene TRBV7-3, with 11 bases aligning to TRBD2. The germline V gene has CDR1 SGHTA and CDR2 FQGTGA. The V gene end was trimmed by 5 bases and the J gene end by 2 bases; junction bases not matched to a gene: 2. The CDR3 consists of 16 residues. CDR3 coding DNA: TGTGCCAGCAGCGTTAGCGGGGGGGCTGGGGCCAACGTCCTGACTTTC. The encoded protein is CASSVSGGAGANVLTF.

This clonotype was detected only a few times. The chain joins TRBV6-1 to TRBJ1-6; perhaps TRBD1 as D (5 bases). CDR1 MNHNS and CDR2 SASEGT come from the germline V gene. The CDR3 spans 13 residues. The V end was cut by 9 bases, the J end by 7 bases, with 13 bases between. The CDR3 DNA reads as TGTGCCAGTAGATTACAGGAGAATTCACCCCTCCACTTT. This translates into CASRLQENSPLHF.

The table lists this clonotype with many counts. The chain couples TRBV15 to TRBJ1-1; D is uncertain. CDR3 length equals 14 residues. CDR1 and CDR2 from the germline V gene are LNHNV and YYDKDF (reference sequence). Trimming took 4 bases from V and 0 from J, leaving 9 bases between them. CDR3 amino acids: CATSTGRMNTEAFF. As DNA, the CDR3 is TGTGCCACCAGCACCGGACGGATGAACACTGAAGCTTTCTTT.

This clonotype occurred many times. This chain links TRBV4-1 with TRBJ2-3; D remains unclear. The CDR3 is made up of 15 amino acids. V shed 4 bases and J shed 2 bases, with 13 bases lying between them. Germline V gene data show CDR1 as MGHRA and CDR2 as YSYEKL. The DNA of the CDR3 is TGCGCCAGCAGCCCGAGGCCCTCGGACACAGATACGCAGTATTTT. Translation: CASSPRPSDTDTQYF.

This clonotype was recorded many times. The chain is built from TRBV11-2 and TRBJ2-3, with D tentatively TRBD2 (5 bases). Trimming cost V 4 bases and J 4 bases, with 12 bases left between them. This CDR3 spans 14 amino acids. The V gene's germline CDR1 is SGHAT and CDR2 FQNNGV. CDR3 in amino acids: CASSSRLGADTQYF. The CDR3 DNA sequence: TGTGCCAGCAGCTCCCGACTCGGGGCAGATACGCAGTATTTT.

This clonotype was seen only a few times. This chain uses TRBV6-2 or TRBV6-3 with TRBJ2-3; 9 positions match TRBD2. There are 16 residues in the CDR3. Trimming at V came to 2 bases and at J to 0 bases, leaving 3 bases not matched to a gene. Germline V lookup: CDR1 MNHEY, CDR2 SVGEGT. The CDR3 DNA is TGTGCCAGCAGTTACCAGGGACTAGCTAGCACAGATACGCAGTATTTT. It encodes CASSYQGLASTDTQYF.

This clonotype was seen only a few times. The chain combines TRBV18 with TRBJ2-7; D is unclear. Per the germline V gene, CDR1 is KGHSH and CDR2 is LQKENI. The CDR3 runs to 12 residues. The V and J ends lost 2 bases and 7 bases respectively, with 9 bases between them. CDR3 loop: CASSPGNSEQYF. CDR3 DNA sequence: TGTGCCAGCTCACCAGGTAACAGTGAGCAGTACTTC.

The chain recombines TRBV7-9 with TRBJ2-3; TRBD2 matches at 9 bases. The CDR3 contains 16 residues. The V gene end was trimmed by 3 bases and the J gene end by 1 base; junction bases not matched to a gene: 5. Germline CDR1 SEHNR, CDR2 FQNEAQ (reference sequence). Here the CDR3 reads CASSFIGLARTDTQYF. The CDR3 nucleotides read TGTGCCAGCAGCTTTATCGGACTAGCGCGCACAGATACGCAGTATTTT. The entire variable domain, with the rest obtained from reference TRBV7-9 and TRBJ2-3, is as follows: DTGVSQNPRHKITKRGQNVTFRCDPISEHNRLYWYRQTLGQGPEFLTYFQNEAQLEKSRLLSDRFSAERPKGSFSTLEIQRTEQGDSAMYLCASSFIGLARTDTQYFGPGTRLTVL.

This clonotype was found many times. This chain joins TRBV4-2 and TRBJ2-5; 7 bases are a match to TRBD1. Germline CDR1 LGHNA, CDR2 YNFKEQ. The CDR3 has 16 amino acids. The junction had 8 bases not matched to a gene; V was cut back by 0 bases and J by 4 bases. The CDR3 here is CASSQERGLGRETQYF. In DNA, the CDR3 is TGTGCCAGCAGCCAAGAGAGGGGGCTTGGCCGAGAGACCCAGTACTTC.

The chain combines TRBV29-1 with TRBJ2-6; a possible D gene is TRBD1 (6 bases). The V end lost 7 bases, the J end lost 0 bases, and 13 bases lay between the germline ends. The CDR3 totals 15 residues. In germline, CDR1 is SQVTM, CDR2 ANQGSEA. The CDR3 here is CSAADRSSGANVLTF. The CDR3 DNA reads TGCAGCGCCGCCGACAGGTCCTCTGGGGCCAACGTCCTGACTTTC.

The chain joins TRBV29-1 to TRBJ2-7, with 10 bases aligning to TRBD2. V gave up 5 bases and J gave up 3 bases; unmatched junction bases: 4. This CDR3 is built from 13 residues. Germline V gene sequence: CDR1 SQVTM, CDR2 ANQGSEA. The CDR3 spells CSVSKRGGYEQYF. CDR3 DNA sequence: TGCAGCGTTAGCAAGCGGGGGGGCTACGAGCAGTACTTC.

This clonotype was seen repeatedly, ten times or more. The gene calls are TRBV28 and TRBJ2-1, with D possibly matching TRBD1 (5 bases). V lost 7 bases to trimming and J lost 6 bases, with 10 bases between them. The CDR3 is made up of 12 amino acids. CDR1 and CDR2 from the germline V gene are MDHEN and SYDVKM. CDR3 amino acids: CASNPGFNEQFF. Here the CDR3 DNA reads TGTGCCAGCAATCCAGGGTTCAATGAGCAGTTCTTC.

This clonotype was picked up many times. The chain links TRBV27 to TRBJ1-1, with 7 bases identical to TRBD1. The length of the CDR3 is 14 residues. The germline CDR1 and CDR2 sequences are MNHEY and SMNVEV (reference sequence). V lost 10 bases, J lost 1 base, and 9 bases stayed unmatched. The CDR3 reads CAIYAGTENTEAFF. Written as DNA, the CDR3 is TGTGCCATCTATGCCGGGACAGAGAACACTGAAGCTTTCTTT.

The genes are TRBV5-1 and TRBJ2-6; no clear D. This CDR3 contains 12 residues. Trimming removed 0 bases at V and 9 bases at J, with 4 bases between. Germline-derived CDR1 and CDR2 are SGHRS and YFSETQ. CDR3 nucleotide sequence: TGCGCCAGCAGCTTGGCGGACAACGTCCTGACTTTC. Amino acid sequence: CASSLADNVLTF. The whole variable domain, remainder taken from reference TRBV5-1 and TRBJ2-6, is KAGVTQTPRYLIKTRGQQVTLSCSPISGHRSVSWYQQTPGQGLQFLFEYFSETQRNKGNFPGRFSGRQFSNSRSEMNVSTLELGDSALYLCASSLADNVLTFGAGSRLTVL.

The genes are TRBV11-2 and TRBJ2-2; 8 positions match TRBD2. This CDR3 has 14 residues. The J segment lost 5 bases and the V segment lost 3 bases, leaving 2 bases of the junction unmatched. From germline, CDR1 is SGHAT and CDR2 FQNNGV. The CDR3 is CASSLERGTGELFF. The CDR3, as DNA: TGTGCCAGCAGCTTGGAGCGGGGGACCGGGGAGCTGTTTTTT. The full variable domain, rest sourced from reference TRBV11-2 and TRBJ2-2, is EAGVAQSPRYKIIEKRQSVAFWCNPISGHATLYWYQQILGQGPKLLIQFQNNGVVDDSQLPKDRFSAERLKGVDSTLKIQPAKLEDSAVYLCASSLERGTGELFFGEGSRLTVL.

This clonotype was observed many times. The gene calls are TRBV7-9 and TRBJ1-1; D may be TRBD1 (5 bases). CDR1 is SEHNR, CDR2 FQNEAQ, per germline (reference sequence). V lost 5 bases, J lost 0 bases, and 19 bases lay in between. The CDR3 loop spans 17 amino acids. The CDR3 loop is CASSRGLTGQLNTEAFF. CDR3 coding DNA: TGTGCCAGCAGCCGGGGACTAACGGGTCAGTTGAACACTGAAGCTTTCTTT.

This clonotype was picked up a small number of times. The V and J genes are TRBV20-1 and TRBJ2-2, with 8 bases aligning to TRBD2. The CDR3 runs to 14 residues. V trimming: 7 bases; J trimming: 4 bases; junction bases outside the gene matches: 8. CDR1 and CDR2 (germline): DFQATT, SNEGSKA (reference sequence). The CDR3 nucleotides are TGCAGTGTTCGGGGGGGTCCCCCCACCGGGGAGCTGTTTTTT. Its translation: CSVRGGPPTGELFF.

This clonotype has more than one count but fewer than ten. The V and J genes are TRBV6-6 and TRBJ2-1; tentatively, D is TRBD1 or TRBD2 (6 bases each). Looked up from germline, CDR1 is MNHNY and CDR2 is SVGAGI (reference sequence). There are 13 residues in the CDR3. Trimming pared 7 bases from V and 4 bases from J, leaving 11 bases between. The CDR3, as DNA: TGTGCCAGCACGGGGGCCACATACAATGAGCAGTTCTTC. Its protein is CASTGATYNEQFF.